Below, one T cell receptor (beta chain) is given with its context. In this sample, this clonotype turned up many times. The antigen it binds to is not known. No base-level quality is on record; no much larger clone is a single base apart. V is clipped by 1 base and J by 6 bases, and the sequence between their germline boundaries is 6 bases long. The CDR3 holds 12 amino acids from the cysteine to the phenylalanine. Of the read, only the CDR3 DNA is kept; its 36 bases are in frame from base 1. CDR1 and CDR2, looked up from the germline V gene, are LGHNT and FRNRAP. Stable Graves' hyperthyroidism was defined as no progression to ophthalmopathy during 18 months of follow-up. Hyperthyroidism patients were newly diagnosed, had a disease duration of under 2 months, and were aged 18 to 65 years. The study excluded patients with uncontrolled infections, other autoimmune diseases, pregnancy or lactation. Clinical symptoms, serum thyroxine and TRAb, thyroid ultrasound, and orbital computed tomography formed the basis for the diagnoses. Ficoll-Paque density gradient centrifugation was used to isolate PBMCs from 8 to 10 ml of fresh peripheral blood. Trizol reagent was used to extract total RNA, and RNA quality was then checked on an Agilent 2100 Bioanalyzer.

The data belong to a study of T cells in Graves' hyperthyroidism and ophthalmopathy (dated by TCRdb to between 2018 and 2021). Context from the whole study: Peripheral blood was collected at initial diagnosis, before any treatment. To identify distinguishing TCR V-J signatures, a discovery cohort of about 100 patients was used, comprising 43 with Graves' ophthalmopathy and about 59 with stable Graves' hyperthyroidism. An independent validation cohort of fewer than 20 hyperthyroidism patients and about 16 patients who later progressed to ophthalmopathy tested prospective prediction of ophthalmopathy. The 85 to 100 discovery patients were randomly split 7:3 into training and test sets. The study also compared thyroid tissue and blood T-cell repertoires from several Graves' hyperthyroidism patients. After sampling, hyperthyroidism patients received methimazole starting at 30 mg daily, and ophthalmopathy patients received high-dose intravenous methylprednisolone. According to the paper, TCR Vbeta CDR3 sequencing was carried out on roughly 130 peripheral blood samples, which came from some 41 ophthalmopathy, around 75 hyperthyroidism and about 17 progressor patients.

TCR beta CDR3 regions were amplified from RNA transcripts. A first-round RT-PCR of the TCR CDR3 used the HTBI primer set with the Qiagen OneStep RT-PCR kit. Libraries were constructed in a second round of multiplex PCR, after which size selection and purification were carried out. The libraries were sequenced on an Illumina HiSeq2000 using paired-end 100 bp reads. On the authors' methods: SOAPnuke was used to process the raw data, throwing out any read that contained adapters or uncalled bases, had a mean Phred below 15, or lacked an exact constant-primer or identifier match. High-quality paired reads were merged with COPE v1.2.5, and unique nucleotide sequences were defined as clonotypes. MiTCR v1.1 was used to align clonotypes to the IMGT TRBV, TRBD and TRBJ reference segments. Analysis was restricted to V-J combinations with a frequency above 0.0001, which covered about 99% of repertoires. A TCS score was defined as the ratio between F50 (clonal expansion) and ExV (chaos), using BLOSUM62-based TCRdist between CDR3 peptides within each V-J. Welch's t-statistics and random forest reduced 450 to 600 V-J features to 13, which were used in a naive Bayes classifier (R e1071). Using fastp trimming at Q25 and MiXCR clonotype assembly, TCRdb reanalyzed the public sequencing data and kept in-frame beta chains. Here each entry gathers all rows of one CDR3 protein and keeps the most common genes and DNA. In this record, the V and J calls reflect TCRdb's handling and not the investigators' own analysis. For this sample the table gives about 560,000 distinct CDR3 sequences, of which approximately 15% were detected only once. Of the sample, roughly 18% is held by the ten largest clones.

The full study reports these points: In validation, the model predicted progression to ophthalmopathy a median of approximately 6.3 months before onset, with roughly 71% sensitivity and around 76% specificity. Blood samples also contained most of the expanded thyroid clonotypes (frequency above 0.001), which suggests that blood repertoires may reflect thyroid immune responses. In cross-validation, a model built on a 13 V-J signature told ophthalmopathy apart from stable hyperthyroidism with approximately 91% sensitivity and roughly 81% specificity, and in testing the same model reached 80%/75%. No statistical method was used to fix the sample size in advance, and group allocation was not hidden from the investigators.

This TCR came from a woman younger than 30 with Graves' hyperthyroidism. Here the chain combines TRBV12-5 and TRBJ1-1; the D gene is not confidently resolved. Input material: blood. The CDR3 corresponds to CASGLDIAEAFF. In nucleotide form, the sequence is TGTGCTAGTGGTTTGGACATAGCTGAAGCTTTCTTT. The full variable domain, with segments outside the CDR3 supplied by the reference TRBV12-5 and TRBJ1-1 proteins, appears as DARVTQTPRHKVTEMGQEVTMRCQPILGHNTVFWYRQTMMQGLELLAYFRNRAPLDDSGMPKDRFSAEMPDATLATLKIQPSEPRDSAVYFCASGLDIAEAFFGQGTRLTVV.